This T cell receptor (beta chain) is from a study of shared clonotypes between healthy human individuals. Genomic DNA from each subset was divided evenly over several immunoSEQ plates. Some clones are missing from TCRdb's copy, which holds only in-frame ones; the method was immunoSEQ multiplex PCR. Among about 2 million clones, 85% to 95% were seen once, and the ten largest hold about 0.13%. Germline CDR1 MNHEY, CDR2 SVGAGI. V lost 8 bases and J 6 bases, leaving 16 bases between the germline ends. CDR3 length: 14 amino acids. Sequencing input: naive CD4+ T cells sorted from blood. This sample's subset: CD45RA+ positively selected. The sequence was collected from a man aged 18 to 29 in good health. The rearrangement links TRBV6-5 to TRBJ2-2, with D unresolved. CDR3 protein: CASHRAPDAGELFF. The DNA of the CDR3 is TGTGCCAGCCACCGGGCCCCTGACGCCGGGGAGCTGTTTTTT.